One TCR beta chain is described in this entry. The target antigen is unknown. In every patient, relapse followed autologous stem cell transplantation, while exposure to brentuximab vedotin differed. The V gene lost 1 base and the J gene lost 3 bases, with 13 bases spanning the gap. The germline CDR1 and CDR2 sequences are MGHRA and YSYEKL. The CDR3 contains 15 residues. The data derive from a study of PD-1 blockade in classical Hodgkin lymphoma. Method: immunoSEQ multiplex PCR; TCRdb's copy keeps in-frame clones and lacks some. The table lists about 17,000 clones, more than 60% of them singletons, with under 5% in the top ten. Study-level results: Possibly reflecting disease activity or prior therapy, repertoire differences have causes that remain undefined. Those starting nivolumab under 1 year post-ASCT were excluded. The diversity seen at baseline in complete responders resembled that of newly diagnosed patients. Unlike CD8+ TCR diversity, which did not rise significantly by C4D1, CD4+ TCR diversity did.

This TCR was sampled from a human donor with classical Hodgkin lymphoma. The chain is built from TRBV4-1 and TRBJ2-7; tentatively, D is TRBD2 (6 bases). The sequences come from peripheral blood mononuclear cells (PBMCs), collected at baseline. Here the CDR3 reads CASSQAEGRGYEQYF. Here the CDR3 DNA reads TGCGCCAGCAGCCAAGCGGAGGGACGGGGCTACGAGCAGTACTTC.